These 11 T cell receptor beta chains were sequenced from one sample in a study of OX40 agonist ivuxolimab in advanced cancers. The protocol used for the library was the immunoSEQ multiplex PCR assay. TCRdb obtained this table from immuneACCESS and retained in-frame rearrangements with V and J assigned. These tables miss some clones; where compared with another copy, unresolved V genes account for less than half of the shortfall, and the remainder is unexplained. For this sample there are some 150,000 clones; just over 90% appear just once. The leading ten clones occupy less than 1.1% of the sample. The source material was CD4+ or CD8+ T cells sorted from blood, sampled in a trial of the OX40 agonist ivuxolimab. The receptor source for this set is an adult with an advanced solid tumor such as melanoma, head and neck, liver or kidney cancer.

The chain employs TRBV7-8 and TRBJ1-5; no reliable D call. Germline CDR1 is SGHVS and CDR2 is FQNEAQ. The CDR3 sequence is 15 residues long. V shed 1 base and J shed 1 base, with 8 bases lying between them. As DNA, the CDR3 is TGTGCCAGCAGCTTAGTGGGAAACAGCAATCAGCCCCAGCATTTT. As protein: CASSLVGNSNQPQHF.

The V and J genes are TRBV5-1 and TRBJ1-1; TRBD1 might be the D (5 bases). V gave up 5 bases and J gave up 3 bases, with 17 bases separating them. The CDR3 is made up of 15 amino acids. Looked up from germline, CDR1 is SGHRS and CDR2 is YFSETQ. CDR3 region: CASRQGLYSDTEAFF. The DNA of the CDR3 is TGCGCCAGCAGGCAGGGTTTGTATTCGGACACTGAAGCTTTCTTT.

The chain links TRBV7-3 to TRBJ2-5, with 9 bases lining up with TRBD1. The CDR3 contains 15 residues. V shed 0 bases and J 5 bases; nucleotides not matched to a gene: 4. Germline CDR1 and CDR2: SGHTA and FQGTGA. The CDR3 sequence: CASSLTGQGWETQYF. As DNA, the CDR3 is TGTGCCAGCAGCTTAACGGGACAGGGTTGGGAGACCCAGTACTTC.

The chain recombines TRBV7-9 with TRBJ1-1; possible D gene TRBD1, 6 bases. Germline V gives CDR1 SEHNR, CDR2 FQNEAQ (reference sequence). CDR3 length: 18 residues. V was clipped by 1 base and J by 1 base, with 19 bases between them. The CDR3 DNA is TGTGCCAGCAGCTTAGGGTTGGTGGGGGCGGGGCCGAACACTGAAGCTTTCTTT. Translation gives CASSLGLVGAGPNTEAFF. The full variable domain, its missing parts supplied by reference TRBV7-9 and TRBJ1-1, is DTGVSQNPRHKITKRGQNVTFRCDPISEHNRLYWYRQTLGQGPEFLTYFQNEAQLEKSRLLSDRFSAERPKGSFSTLEIQRTEQGDSAMYLCASSLGLVGAGPNTEAFFGQGTRLTVV.

The J gene is TRBJ2-3, the V gene TRBV6-4; D possibly corresponds to TRBD2 (6 bases). Germline values: CDR1 MRHNA, CDR2 SNTAGT. Trimming took 0 bases from V and 6 from J, leaving 13 bases between them. This CDR3 comprises 15 residues. CDR3 in DNA: TGTGCCAGCAGTGACTCCGGAGGGCCGGGGGATACGCAGTATTTT. This encodes CASSDSGGPGDTQYF.

The chain couples TRBV7-9 to TRBJ1-1; D is unresolved. CDR3 length: 15 amino acids. V lost 2 bases and J 1 base, leaving 11 bases between the germline ends. The V gene's germline CDR1 is SEHNR and CDR2 FQNEAQ (reference sequence). CDR3 in DNA: TGTGCCAGCAGCTTAAGTGGGGTGAGGAACACTGAAGCTTTCTTT. Its translation: CASSLSGVRNTEAFF.

This clone appeared once. This chain connects TRBV2 to TRBJ2-2; 10 bases are a match to TRBD1. Per the germline V gene, CDR1 is SNHLY and CDR2 is FYNNEI. V lost 5 bases and J lost 6; bases outside the gene matches: 6. CDR3 length equals 15 residues. Here the CDR3 DNA reads TGTGCCAGCAGTCCGGGACAGGGGCGTCCCGGGGAGCTGTTTTTT. It encodes CASSPGQGRPGELFF.

The chain is built from TRBV5-6 and TRBJ1-2; D is possibly TRBD1 (5 bases). The V gene lost 0 bases and the J gene lost 4 bases, with 7 bases spanning the gap. CDR1 is SGHDT, CDR2 YYEEEE, per germline. The CDR3 consists of 13 residues. The CDR3 DNA reads TGTGCCAGCAGCTTGGGGGGCACCTATGGCTACACCTTC. Its translation is CASSLGGTYGYTF. Supplemented by reference TRBV5-6 and TRBJ1-2, the full variable domain reads DAGVTQSPTHLIKTRGQQVTLRCSPKSGHDTVSWYQQALGQGPQFIFQYYEEEERQRGNFPDRFSGHQFPNYSSELNVNALLLGDSALYLCASSLGGTYGYTFGSGTRLTVV.

V is TRBV28 and J is TRBJ1-5; D is possibly TRBD1 (5 bases). The CDR3 runs 15 residues. Trimming stripped 3 bases from V and 3 bases from J, with 12 bases between. Germline V lookup: CDR1 MDHEN, CDR2 SYDVKM. For the CDR3, the DNA is TGTGCCAGCAGTTTTTTTCAGGGCCACAATCAGCCCCAGCATTTT. Residues: CASSFFQGHNQPQHF.

This clone was detected ten times or more. The CDR3: CSVNPGTSSYEQYF. The CDR3 coding sequence is TGCAGCGTAAACCCCGGGACTAGCTCCTACGAGCAGTACTTC. The chain is built from TRBV29-1 and TRBJ2-7, with 8 bases that match TRBD2. This CDR3 region has 14 residues. The ends lost 6 bases at V and 0 bases at J; junction bases unmatched: 7. CDR1 and CDR2 from the germline V gene are SQVTM and ANQGSEA.

This chain uses TRBV5-6 with TRBJ2-1; 9 bases match TRBD2. The V and J ends lost 2 bases and 6 bases, in that order; junction bases with no gene match: 9. Germline values: CDR1 SGHDT, CDR2 YYEEEE. The CDR3 runs 16 residues. The CDR3 DNA is TGTGCCAGCAGCTTTGGGACTAGCCTTAGACGCAATGAGCAGTTCTTC. Translated, it gives CASSFGTSLRRNEQFF.